The source of this T cell receptor (beta chain) is a study of PD-L1 blockade in urothelial cancer. Trimming cost V 4 bases and J 5 bases, with 15 bases left between them. Per the germline V gene, CDR1 is SGHTA and CDR2 is FQGNSA. The CDR3 is 14 residues long. Time point: pretreatment peripheral blood. The table came from immunoSEQ multiplex PCR; TCRdb's copy has only in-frame clones and leaves some out. Of about 86,000 clones in the sample, more than 70% were seen once. The J gene is TRBJ2-7, the V gene TRBV7-2, with D hard to call. Sequencing used PBMCs, obtained around atezolizumab (anti-PD-L1) treatment. This TCR was recovered from a man aged 55 to 70 with urothelial cancer. CDR3 in amino acids: CASSSGLGGDEQYF. CDR3 nucleotides: TGTGCCAGCAGCTCGGGTCTCGGCGGCGACGAGCAGTACTTC. Variable domain in full (rest from reference TRBV7-2 and TRBJ2-7): GAGVSQSPSNKVTEKGKDVELRCDPISGHTALYWYRQSLGQGLEFLIYFQGNSAPDKSGLPSDRFSAERTGGSVSTLTIQRTQQEDSAVYLCASSSGLGGDEQYFGPGTRLTVT.